Following are 24 T cell receptor beta chains from one sample sequenced in a study of T-cell memory formation after mild COVID-19. TCRdb re-called the 5' RACE reads with MiXCR, one entry per CDR3 protein. The sample contains under 650,000 distinct CDR3 sequences, about a sixth of which appear only once. Sequenced sample: PBMCs or a T cell subset sorted from them (not recorded which). Every receptor here comes from an adult woman who had mild COVID-19 (a few samples of this study predate the infection). Cell type and time point are not known.

The chain couples TRBV19 to TRBJ1-1; the D gene is possibly TRBD1 (5 bases). Germline values: CDR1 LNHDA, CDR2 SQIVND (reference sequence). V lost 6 bases to trimming and J lost 4 bases, with 15 bases between them. The CDR3 loop spans 14 amino acids. The CDR3 coding sequence is TGTGCCAGTAGCCACCCGGGGGGGGGCACTGAAGCTTTCTTT. This sequence encodes CASSHPGGGTEAFF.

This clonotype was detected only a few times. The genes are TRBV14 and TRBJ2-5; D possibly corresponds to TRBD2 (5 bases). Germline CDR1 and CDR2: SGHDN and FVKESK. Trimming took off 2 bases at V and 9 bases at J, with 22 bases between the two ends. CDR3 size: 16 residues. For the CDR3, the DNA is TGTGCCAGCAGCCAATCGGATTCCCTGGGAGTTTGGTCCCAGTACTTC. This gives the protein CASSQSDSLGVWSQYF.

The V gene is TRBV12-5, the J gene TRBJ2-3; D may correspond to TRBD1 or TRBD2 (6 bases each). This CDR3 is 15 amino acids long. Trimming took 1 base from V and 2 from J, leaving 10 bases between them. CDR1 and CDR2 (germline): LGHNT, FRNRAP. CDR3: CASGLAGAYTDTQYF. As DNA, the CDR3 is TGTGCTAGTGGTTTGGCGGGGGCCTACACAGATACGCAGTATTTT.

This clonotype was detected a few times. The chain carries TRBV7-9 and TRBJ2-1; 9 bases match TRBD2. The length of the CDR3 is 15 residues. Trimming cost V 1 base and J 5 bases; bases outside gene matches: 3. Looked up from germline, CDR1 is SEHNR and CDR2 is FQNEAQ (reference sequence). DNA of the CDR3: TGTGCCAGCAGCTTAGTACCTAGCGGGGACAATGAGCAGTTCTTC. Translating it yields CASSLVPSGDNEQFF.

There are a few counts of this clonotype. This chain connects TRBV6-2 or TRBV6-3 to TRBJ2-3, with D unclear. The ends were cut back, 6 bases at V and 8 bases at J, with 15 bases in the middle. CDR1 is MNHEY and CDR2 is SVGEGT in the germline V gene. There are 13 residues in the CDR3. The chain's CDR3 is CASSEPVMGTQYF. In DNA, the CDR3 is TGTGCCAGCAGCGAACCGGTTATGGGTACGCAGTATTTT.

About this clonotype: Without the conserved terminal phenylalanine or tryptophan, this CDR3 likely stems from a read error. The CDR3 coding sequence is TGTGCCAGCTCACCCATGGAGGAGGGCTACACCATC. Amino acid sequence: CASSPMEEGYTI. The J gene is TRBJ1-2, the V gene TRBV18; D is ambiguous. Germline V gene sequence: CDR1 KGHSH, CDR2 LQKENI. The CDR3 extends over 12 amino acids. Trimming removed 3 bases at V and 8 bases at J, with 10 bases between.

This clonotype was picked up a small number of times. This chain uses TRBV5-4 with TRBJ1-2; D perhaps matches TRBD1 (5 bases). The CDR3 covers 14 residues. V lost 2 bases and J 2 bases, leaving 10 bases between the germline ends. Germline CDR1 SGHNT, CDR2 YYREEE (reference sequence). This CDR3 reads CASSFANRNYGYTF. The CDR3, as DNA: TGTGCCAGCAGCTTCGCAAACAGGAACTATGGCTACACCTTC.

This clonotype was seen a few times. The chain is built from TRBV7-2 and TRBJ2-1, with 9 nucleotides matching TRBD1. J was trimmed by 4 bases and V by 6 bases; bases with no gene match: 7. Germline loops: CDR1 SGHTA, CDR2 FQGNSA. This CDR3 has 15 amino acids. DNA of the CDR3: TGTGCCAGCAGGTCCGGGACAGGGTCATACAATGAGCAGTTCTTC. The encoded protein is CASRSGTGSYNEQFF.

The chain couples TRBV19 to TRBJ2-1; D possibly corresponds to TRBD2 (5 bases). Germline V lookup: CDR1 LNHDA, CDR2 SQIVND (reference sequence). This CDR3 has 12 residues. V was shortened by 6 bases and J by 5 bases, with 8 bases between the two germline ends. Written as DNA, the CDR3 is TGTGCCAGTAGCACGGAGGACAATGAGCAGTTCTTC. It encodes CASSTEDNEQFF.

This clonotype appeared many times. The J gene is TRBJ2-1, the V gene TRBV19; 11 nucleotides match TRBD2. V shed 4 bases and J 2 bases; nucleotides not matched to a gene: 4. This CDR3 is 16 amino acids long. From germline, CDR1 is LNHDA and CDR2 SQIVND (reference sequence). CDR3 sequence reads: CASSRLAGRPYNEQFF. The CDR3 nucleotides read TGTGCCAGTAGTAGACTAGCGGGAAGACCCTACAATGAGCAGTTCTTC.

The chain uses TRBV27 and TRBJ1-6; 8 bases align to TRBD1. The CDR3 runs to 18 residues. The J segment lost 5 bases and the V segment lost 5 bases, leaving 14 bases of the junction unmatched. Germline values: CDR1 MNHEY, CDR2 SMNVEV (reference sequence). The CDR3 loop is CASSNRPKTGANNSPLHF. Written as DNA, the CDR3 is TGTGCCAGCAGTAACCGCCCAAAGACAGGGGCGAATAATTCACCCCTCCACTTT.

This clonotype has just a few counts. Here the CDR3 omits its conserved ending phenylalanine or tryptophan, so a read error is the likely source. This sequence joins TRBV5-1 and TRBJ2-2; no firm D call. The CDR3 covers 14 residues. The germline V gene has CDR1 SGHRS and CDR2 YFSETQ. V was shortened by 4 bases and J by 6 bases, with 13 bases between the two germline ends. CDR3 in amino acids: CASSLPEVPGELFL. Here the CDR3 DNA reads TGCGCCAGCAGCCTCCCGGAAGTCCCCGGGGAGCTGTTTCTT.

The chain recombines TRBV5-6 with TRBJ2-3; no clear D gene. V shed 0 bases and J shed 0 bases, with 14 bases lying between them. Germline CDR1 SGHDT, CDR2 YYEEEE. This CDR3 is built from 17 residues. As DNA, the CDR3 is TGTGCCAGCAGCTTGGCCGTTGGGATCCTTAGCACAGATACGCAGTATTTT. This gives the protein CASSLAVGILSTDTQYF.

The CDR3 region has the DNA TGTGCCAGCAGCTTAGGGACTGCGCAGTATTTT. Its translation: CASSLGTAQYF. This chain uses TRBV11-2 with TRBJ2-3, with a possible D match to TRBD2 (5 bases). The CDR3 extends over 11 amino acids. V lost 1 base and J 10 bases, leaving 6 bases between the germline ends. Germline V gene data show CDR1 as SGHAT and CDR2 as FQNNGV.

The CDR3 coding sequence is TGTGCCAGCAGCTCCGGGACAGGGGGCTTCAATGAGCAGTTCTTC. Protein product: CASSSGTGGFNEQFF. The V call is TRBV27, the J call TRBJ2-1; 12 positions agree with TRBD1. Germline lookup yields CDR1 MNHEY and CDR2 SMNVEV (reference sequence). The CDR3 spans 15 residues. The V segment lost 6 bases and the J segment 6 bases; nucleotides outside the gene matches: 6.

A few counts support this clonotype. The rearrangement links TRBV2 to TRBJ1-4; D is uncertain. In germline, CDR1 is SNHLY, CDR2 FYNNEI. This CDR3 region has 11 residues. V was clipped by 2 bases and J by 13 bases, with 8 bases between them. CDR3 nucleotides: TGTGCCAGCAGTGAAAGCGGGAGACTGTTTTTT. This sequence encodes CASSESGRLFF.

This clonotype came up many times. DNA for the CDR3: TGTGCCAGCAGTTACGAACCGAACACTGAAGCTTTCTTT. This codes for CASSYEPNTEAFF. The chain carries TRBV6-5 and TRBJ1-1, with D uncertain. V was cut by 2 bases and J by 1 base, with 5 bases left in between. Germline loops: CDR1 MNHEY, CDR2 SVGAGI. The CDR3 has 13 residues.

The chain employs TRBV27 and TRBJ1-1; D call uncertain. V lost 4 bases and J 4 bases, leaving 7 bases between the germline ends. CDR1 and CDR2 (germline): MNHEY, SMNVEV (reference sequence). This CDR3 has 12 residues. The CDR3 nucleotides read TGTGCCAGCAGTTCGTGGGGCACTGAAGCTTTCTTT. It yields the protein CASSSWGTEAFF.

The rearrangement links TRBV30 to TRBJ1-5, with TRBD1 as a possible D gene (5 bases). Germline CDR1 reads GTSNPN; CDR2 reads SVGIG (reference sequence). This CDR3 region has 13 residues. V was clipped by 5 bases and J by 7 bases, with 15 bases between them. CDR3 nucleotide sequence: TGTGCCTGGGCAGACAGTATGAGGCAGCCCCAGCATTTT. Encoded protein: CAWADSMRQPQHF.

The sample holds a few counts of this clonotype. This sequence joins TRBV7-3 and TRBJ1-2; D is unclear. This CDR3 spans 15 amino acids. Germline-derived CDR1 and CDR2 are SGHTA and FQGTGA. Trimming removed 1 base from V and 0 bases from J, with 9 bases in between. The CDR3 DNA reads as TGTGCCAGCAGCTTAAATCGGGCATCTAACTATGGCTACACCTTC. This encodes CASSLNRASNYGYTF.

This clonotype was counted a few times. The genes are TRBV6-5 and TRBJ2-1; 7 bases line up with TRBD2. The CDR3 extends over 14 amino acids. J lost 8 bases, V lost 5 bases, and 9 bases had no gene match. The germline gives CDR1 MNHEY, CDR2 SVGAGI. The DNA of the CDR3 is TGTGCCAGCAGTCTTTGGACTAGAGGCGATGAGCAGTTCTTC. Its protein product is CASSLWTRGDEQFF.

This clonotype was picked up a small number of times. The CDR3 sequence: CASTRTGANTEAFF. The CDR3 DNA is TGTGCCAGCACCCGGACAGGGGCGAACACTGAAGCTTTCTTT. This chain uses TRBV12-3 or TRBV12-4 with TRBJ1-1; 9 bases map to TRBD1. The CDR3 has 14 residues. V gave up 7 bases and J gave up 1 base; unmatched junction bases: 4.

This clonotype was observed a few times. This chain joins TRBV5-1 and TRBJ2-1, with TRBD2 matching over 7 bases. With 3 bases clipped from V and 4 bases from J, the junction kept 4 bases outside the gene matches. Germline V CDR1 and CDR2: SGHRS, YFSETQ. This CDR3 has 14 residues. This chain's CDR3 is CASSYAGVYNEQFF. The DNA for the CDR3 is TGCGCCAGCAGCTATGCGGGGGTATACAATGAGCAGTTCTTC.

The gene calls are TRBV4-2 and TRBJ2-7, with 8 positions matching TRBD2. In germline, CDR1 is LGHNA, CDR2 YNFKEQ. This CDR3 is 16 amino acids long. V shed 0 bases and J 2 bases; nucleotides not matched to a gene: 6. The CDR3 region is CASSQEETSGTYEQYF. The DNA for the CDR3 is TGTGCCAGCAGCCAAGAAGAAACTAGCGGTACCTACGAGCAGTACTTC.